This T cell receptor (beta chain) was sequenced in a study of human T cells and chemical hapten exposure. Time point specified: pre-sensitization, week 0. The treatment is: therapeutic diphenylcyclopropenone sensitization with weekly scalp DPC. The CDR3 loop spans 14 amino acids. The V gene lost 9 bases and the J gene lost 2 bases, with 14 bases spanning the gap. The germline CDR1 and CDR2 sequences are MDHEN and SYDVKM. MiXCR, run by TCRdb on the RACE reads, gives a single entry per CDR3 protein. The data contain more than 150,000 distinct CDR3 sequences, approximately 29% of them singletons. V usage is TRBV28 and J usage is TRBJ1-5, with D possibly TRBD1 on 5 matching bases. This material consisted of whole blood, taken in connection with sensitization to the hapten diphenylcyclopropenone (DPC). The TCR originated in a woman aged 25 to 45 with alopecia areata. Some clones in this sample may be carry-over from other donors' samples. CDR3: CASGPGIRNQPQHF. In DNA form, the CDR3 reads TGTGCCAGTGGGCCAGGGATACGCAATCAGCCCCAGCATTTT. Supplemented by reference TRBV28 and TRBJ1-5, the full variable domain reads DVKVTQSSRYLVKRTGEKVFLECVQDMDHENMFWYRQDPGLGLRLIYFSYDVKMKEKGDIPEGYSVSREKKERFSLILESASTNQTSMYLCASGPGIRNQPQHFGDGTRLSIL.